This T cell receptor beta chain appears in the sequencing data of a study of shared clonotypes between healthy human individuals. Turning to the study itself: Ranging from 18 to 49 in age, donors were two women and a few men.

Notes on the study in general: In the sorted subsets, rarefaction showed sequencing was incomplete despite large depth.

In the case of this clone: Its antigen is unidentified.

CD45RO-negative, CCR7-selected cells formed the naive CD8 fraction, which excluded terminally differentiated effector memory CD45RA+ cells. Deletions cut 2 bases from V and 0 bases from J, with 5 bases between. The CDR3 extends over 13 amino acids. Germline V lookup: CDR1 ENHRY, CDR2 SYGVKD. Sequencing was performed with immunoSEQ multiplex PCR; in TCRdb, only in-frame clones are kept and a portion is missing. Of over 2 million clones listed, about 95% were seen once; the top ten hold 0.85% to 1.3%. The sample consisted of naive CD8+ T cells sorted from blood. This clonotype was obtained from a man aged 18 to 30 in good health. This sequence joins TRBV10-3 and TRBJ2-7, with D uncertain. CDR3 in DNA: TGTGCCATCAGTGAGAGGTCCTCCTACGAGCAGTACTTC. Its translation: CAISERSSYEQYF.